The present T cell receptor (beta chain) was sequenced within a study of T cells in Graves' hyperthyroidism and ophthalmopathy. Amplification yielded TCR beta CDR3 regions, with RNA transcripts as the source. The HTBI set primed first-round TCR CDR3 RT-PCR. TCRdb reanalysed the multiplex PCR reads using MiXCR and keeps one entry per CDR3 protein. The data show about 600,000 distinct CDR3 sequences, around 15% seen once. The source is a woman between 40 and 50 years old with Graves' ophthalmopathy. The sequenced sample was blood.

The CDR3 here is CASSLGLVAPNEKLFF. The CDR3 nucleotides are TGTGCCAGCAGCCTCGGCCTTGTAGCCCCCAATGAAAAACTGTTTTTT. V is TRBV7-2 and J is TRBJ1-4; D is unclear. The CDR3 has 16 residues. V was shortened by 5 bases and J by 5 bases, with 18 bases between the two germline ends. Germline-derived CDR1 and CDR2 are SGHTA and FQGNSA. Supplemented by reference TRBV7-2 and TRBJ1-4, the full variable domain reads GAGVSQSPSNKVTEKGKDVELRCDPISGHTALYWYRQSLGQGLEFLIYFQGNSAPDKSGLPSDRFSAERTGGSVSTLTIQRTQQEDSAVYLCASSLGLVAPNEKLFFGSGTQLSVL.